Listed below are T cell receptor beta chains from one sample, sequenced in a study of T cells in Graves' hyperthyroidism and ophthalmopathy. TCRdb reprocessed the multiplex PCR reads via MiXCR and lists one record per CDR3 protein. The top ten hold approximately 30% of the sample, which has 350,000 or so distinct CDR3 sequences, 15% to 20% seen once. Material: blood. These receptor sequences come from a woman in her 30s with Graves' hyperthyroidism that later progressed to Graves' ophthalmopathy. CDR3s include the opening cysteine and the closing phenylalanine or tryptophan. Fields, in order: J gene, V gene, CDR3 protein.

>TRBJ1-2|TRBV9
CASSSEATNYGYTF
>TRBJ2-7|TRBV11-2
CASSLVAGRGAYEQYF
>TRBJ2-7|TRBV27
CASSPSRQGGYEQYF
>TRBJ2-1|TRBV4-2
CASSLRQGREQFF
>TRBJ2-1|TRBV15
CATSIPGLQNNEQFF
>TRBJ1-2|TRBV2
CASSRGAGGYTF
>TRBJ2-1|TRBV24-1
CATSAGQGQRSGQFF
>TRBJ1-3|TRBV9
CASSVDSGTSGNTIYF
>TRBJ2-2|TRBV3-1
CASSQVGGFLDPGELFF
>TRBJ2-7|TRBV7-9
CASSMGDRGHYEQYF
>TRBJ2-1|TRBV28
CASSSTSGYSYNEQFF
>TRBJ1-2|TRBV7-9
CASSLGPGQARYGYTF
>TRBJ1-2|TRBV20-1
CSASSQGGGYGYTF
>TRBJ1-2|TRBV6-2/TRBV6-3
CASSPYGGTATNYGYTF
>TRBJ2-1|TRBV20-1
CSADAPGHSYNEQFF
>TRBJ1-4|TRBV30
CAWSRSTTEKLFF
>TRBJ1-1|TRBV20-1
CSASGGMDGPFF
>TRBJ2-5|TRBV5-1
CASNRTGGRAQYF
>TRBJ2-7|TRBV2
CASSGTAYKPRTGHGYEQYF
>TRBJ1-5|TRBV20-1
CSAHAWGAGQPQHF
>TRBJ2-1|TRBV27
CASSLLAGGGEQFF
>TRBJ1-2|TRBV6-1
CASRVDRGFGYGYTF
>TRBJ2-7|TRBV29-1
CSAGTGDDYEQYF
>TRBJ1-2|TRBV6-5
CASSYLGLAGQRSPANYGYTF
>TRBJ2-1|TRBV20-1
CSARVDPLLRLAYNEQFF
>TRBJ2-2|TRBV2
CASSKTSITGELFF
>TRBJ2-1|TRBV2
CASSVSLFSNEQFF
>TRBJ2-1|TRBV28
CASSLAYLGREQFF
>TRBJ2-2|TRBV9
CASSPPAGELFF
>TRBJ2-7|TRBV6-1
CASTWDRYPYEQYF
>TRBJ2-1|TRBV12-3/TRBV12-4
CASSSPSDSSYNEQFF
>TRBJ1-5|TRBV3-1
CASSPRWSSNQPQHF
>TRBJ2-5|TRBV28
CASSLPAETQYF
>TRBJ1-2|TRBV6-1
CASSEVQEPNYGYTF
>TRBJ1-1|TRBV27
CASSLSGPDEAFF
>TRBJ2-7|TRBV20-1
CSTYGSGTYEQYF
>TRBJ2-2|TRBV27
CASSLWSGRATGELFF
>TRBJ1-1|TRBV30
CAWSVRGNTEAFF
>TRBJ2-6|TRBV11-2
CASGRQGGAGANVLTF
>TRBJ2-7|TRBV7-9
CASTRSGQGVHEQYF
>TRBJ2-5|TRBV15
CATSRGATRLAGFQETQYF
>TRBJ1-4|TRBV10-2
CATRDRINEKLFF
>TRBJ2-7|TRBV3-1
CASSHGTSGTYEQYF
>TRBJ2-7|TRBV30
CAWSRWDRAYEQYF
>TRBJ1-1|TRBV20-1
CSARDIKGGVGGTEAFF
>TRBJ2-5|TRBV5-6
CASSLLESQETQYF
>TRBJ2-7|TRBV20-1
CSASRKTALYEQYF
>TRBJ1-1|TRBV5-1
CASSLLGINTEAFF
>TRBJ2-2|TRBV6-1
CASSEVLNTGELFF
>TRBJ2-7|TRBV27
CASSYQGAYEQYF
>TRBJ2-2|TRBV28
CASSLFAGEETGELFF
>TRBJ2-5|TRBV28
CASSLLGLAGVHEETQYF
>TRBJ2-5|TRBV5-6
CASSLGSGVVETQYF
>TRBJ2-3|TRBV11-3
CASSPRTSGFTDTQYF
>TRBJ1-4|TRBV10-2
CASSVVSPNEKLFF
>TRBJ2-7|TRBV15
CATGLEGDEQYF
>TRBJ2-1|TRBV5-1
CASSIPGQRGEQFF
>TRBJ2-2|TRBV6-1
CASGDREGGELFF
>TRBJ1-4|TRBV28
CASSALSGGEKLFF